This T cell receptor (beta chain) emerged from a study of T cell repertoires in cytomegalovirus infection. About the research overall: In the study, CMV epitopes included recently identified HLA-C-restricted and well-studied HLA-B-restricted ones.

MiXCR was run by TCRdb on the reads, yielding one entry per CDR3 protein. Of about 270,000 distinct CDR3 sequences in the sample, roughly a fifth were seen once. Note on this clonotype: Antigen: not known.

This TCR was sampled from a human donor in good health (CMV status not recorded). Some clones in this sample may be carry-over from other donors' samples. The sample in question was cultured PBMCs, obtained from culture after CMV antigen stimulation.

In DNA form, the CDR3 reads TGCGCCAGCAGCTTGAAGGACGGGGAAGGGACCCAGTACTTC. As protein: CASSLKDGEGTQYF. The V and J genes are TRBV5-1 and TRBJ2-5; D perhaps matches TRBD2 (5 bases). V lost 1 base and J 7 bases, leaving 14 bases between the germline ends. The CDR3 is 14 residues long. CDR1 is SGHRS, CDR2 YFSETQ, per germline. Drawing the rest from reference TRBV5-1 and TRBJ2-5, the complete variable domain is KAGVTQTPRYLIKTRGQQVTLSCSPISGHRSVSWYQQTPGQGLQFLFEYFSETQRNKGNFPGRFSGRQFSNSRSEMNVSTLELGDSALYLCASSLKDGEGTQYFGPGTRLLVL.